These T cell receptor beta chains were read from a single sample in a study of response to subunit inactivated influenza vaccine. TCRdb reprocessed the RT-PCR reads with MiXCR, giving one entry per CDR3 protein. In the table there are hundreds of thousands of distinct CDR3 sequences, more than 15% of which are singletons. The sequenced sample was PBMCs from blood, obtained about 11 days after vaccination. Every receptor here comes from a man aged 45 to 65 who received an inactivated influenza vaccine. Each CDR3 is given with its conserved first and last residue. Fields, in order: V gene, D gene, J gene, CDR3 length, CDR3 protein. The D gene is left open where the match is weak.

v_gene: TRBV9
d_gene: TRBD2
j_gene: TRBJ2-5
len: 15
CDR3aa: CASSPTWGGEETQYF

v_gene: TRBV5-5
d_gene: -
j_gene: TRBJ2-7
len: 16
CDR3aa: CASSLAGQAVTYEQYF

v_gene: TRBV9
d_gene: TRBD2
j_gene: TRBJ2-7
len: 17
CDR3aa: CASSVVPSGIQSHEQYF

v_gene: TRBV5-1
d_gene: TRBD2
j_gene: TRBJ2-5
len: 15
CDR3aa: CASSLSGRADETQYF

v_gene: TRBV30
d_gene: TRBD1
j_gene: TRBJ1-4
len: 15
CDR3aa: CAWSPLGQNNEKLFF

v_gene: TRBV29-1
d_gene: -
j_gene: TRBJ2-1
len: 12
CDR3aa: CSVDRGGNEQFF

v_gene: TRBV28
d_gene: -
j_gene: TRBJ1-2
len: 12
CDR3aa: CASTSTSEGYTF

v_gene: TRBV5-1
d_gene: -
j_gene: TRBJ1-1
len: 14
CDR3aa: CASSDPQGFTEAFF

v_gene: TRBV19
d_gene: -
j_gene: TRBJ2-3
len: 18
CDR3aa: CASTGAAGYLTSTDTQYF

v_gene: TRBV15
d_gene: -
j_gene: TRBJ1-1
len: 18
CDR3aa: CATSRNRRIGGSDTEAFF

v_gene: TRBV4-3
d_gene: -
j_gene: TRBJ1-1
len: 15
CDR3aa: CASSQDTGASTEAFF

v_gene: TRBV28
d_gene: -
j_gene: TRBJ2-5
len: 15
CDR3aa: CASSFSGTAPGTQYF

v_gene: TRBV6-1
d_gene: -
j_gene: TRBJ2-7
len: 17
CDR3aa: CASSEASWTLPSYEQYF

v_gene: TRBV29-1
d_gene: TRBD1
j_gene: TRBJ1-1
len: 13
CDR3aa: CSVAGQMNTEAFF

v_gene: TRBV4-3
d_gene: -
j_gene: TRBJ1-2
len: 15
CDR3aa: CASSQDRIINYGYTF

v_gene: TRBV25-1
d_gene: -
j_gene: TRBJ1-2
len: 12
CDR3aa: CASRGPNYGYTF

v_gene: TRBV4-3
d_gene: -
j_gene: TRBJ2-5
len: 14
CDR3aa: CASSQEAYQETQYF

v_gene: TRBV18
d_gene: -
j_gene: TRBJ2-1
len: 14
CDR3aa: CASSPNSGYNEQFF

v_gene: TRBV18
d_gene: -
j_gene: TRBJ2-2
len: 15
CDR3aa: CATAPVLGVTGELFF

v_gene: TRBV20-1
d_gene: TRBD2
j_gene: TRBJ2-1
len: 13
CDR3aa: CSAKRRLAVEQFF

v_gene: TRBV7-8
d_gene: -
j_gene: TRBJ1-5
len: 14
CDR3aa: CASSLASGNQPQHF

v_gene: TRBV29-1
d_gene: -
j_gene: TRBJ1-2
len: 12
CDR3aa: CSVEDPEYGYTF

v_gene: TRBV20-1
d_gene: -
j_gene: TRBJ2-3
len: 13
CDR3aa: CSAEVSSTDTQYF

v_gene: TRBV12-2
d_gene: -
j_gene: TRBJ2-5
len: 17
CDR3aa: CASRRQGAALTQETQYF

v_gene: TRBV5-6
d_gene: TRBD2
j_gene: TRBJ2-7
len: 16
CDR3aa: CASSWGGASGSYEQYF

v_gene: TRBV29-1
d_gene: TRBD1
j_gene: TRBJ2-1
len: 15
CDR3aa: CSVDSGTAEYNEQFF

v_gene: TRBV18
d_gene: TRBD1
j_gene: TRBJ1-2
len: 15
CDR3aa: CASSPRTGNPYGYTF

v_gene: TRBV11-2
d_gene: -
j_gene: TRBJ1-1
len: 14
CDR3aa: CASSLDSGGTEAFF

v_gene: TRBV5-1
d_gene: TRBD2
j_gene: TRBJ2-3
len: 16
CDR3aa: CASSLAGGGATDTQYF

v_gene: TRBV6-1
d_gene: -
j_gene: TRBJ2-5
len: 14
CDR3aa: CASETALFQETQYF

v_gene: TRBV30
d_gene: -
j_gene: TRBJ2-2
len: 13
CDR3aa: CAWSVPEIGELFF

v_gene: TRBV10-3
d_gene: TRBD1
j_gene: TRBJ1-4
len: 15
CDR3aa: CAISVTGGSEEKLFF

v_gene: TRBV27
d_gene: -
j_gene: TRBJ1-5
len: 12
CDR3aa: CASSSKGQPQHF

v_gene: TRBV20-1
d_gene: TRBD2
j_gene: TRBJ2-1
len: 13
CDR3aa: CSARDPREDEQFF

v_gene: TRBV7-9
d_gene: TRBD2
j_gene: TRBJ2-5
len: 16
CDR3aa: CASSGQRGRLEETQYF